The T cell receptor beta chain under discussion was sequenced for a study of vaccination effects on CD4 cells after COVID-19. This clone was counted a few times. Antigen specificity is unknown. The CDR3 contains 14 residues. V was pared by 2 bases and J by 2 bases, with 11 bases between. In germline, CDR1 is SGHDT, CDR2 YYEEEE. Study-wide points: Small numbers of convalescent patients limited the study. It also lacked early post-infection timepoints.

Libraries were prepared by immunoSEQ multiplex PCR; TCRdb keeps only in-frame clonotypes and omits some of them. Among 20,000 to 25,000 clones listed, around 68% were seen once. Antigen-specific CD4+ T cell clonotypes were called by their expansion after viral peptide-pool culture in ViraFEST. Upon completion of approximately ten days in culture, CD4+ T cells were isolated. People in the vaccine group had not been infected with SARS-CoV-2 before, and their nucleocapsid antibodies were negative. Peptides at 8.5 to 10 ug/ml and IL-2 at 10 IU/ml were added to 2 million or so PBMC per well. Fresh IL-2-containing medium replaced half the medium on days 3 and 7.

This receptor was obtained from a human donor who received a COVID-19 vaccine. The material was CD4+ T cells from PBMCs cultured with HCoV-NL63 spike peptides, obtained before COVID-19 vaccination. V usage is TRBV5-6 and J usage is TRBJ2-7; D perhaps matches TRBD1 (5 bases). Here the CDR3 DNA reads TGTGCCAGCAGCTTACAAGGGGCCCCCTACGAGCAGTACTTC. It translates to CASSLQGAPYEQYF.